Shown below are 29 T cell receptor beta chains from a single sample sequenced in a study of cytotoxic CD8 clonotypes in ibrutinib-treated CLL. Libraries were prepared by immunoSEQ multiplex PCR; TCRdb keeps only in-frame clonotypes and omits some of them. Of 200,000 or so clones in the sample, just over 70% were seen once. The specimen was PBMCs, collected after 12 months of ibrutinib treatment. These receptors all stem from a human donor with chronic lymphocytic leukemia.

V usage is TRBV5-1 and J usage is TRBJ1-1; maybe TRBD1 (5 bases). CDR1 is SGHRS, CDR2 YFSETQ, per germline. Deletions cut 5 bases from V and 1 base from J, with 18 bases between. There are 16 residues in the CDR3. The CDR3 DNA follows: TGCGCCAGCAGTAGGGACTATCTAGGTTGGAACACTGAAGCTTTCTTT. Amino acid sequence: CASSRDYLGWNTEAFF.

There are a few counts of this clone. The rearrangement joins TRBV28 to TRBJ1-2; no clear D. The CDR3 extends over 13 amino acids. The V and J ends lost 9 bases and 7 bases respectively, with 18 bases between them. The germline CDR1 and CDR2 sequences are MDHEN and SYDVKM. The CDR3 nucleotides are TGTGCCAGTCTGCTGAATGGGTTTAGTGGCTACACCTTC. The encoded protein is CASLLNGFSGYTF.

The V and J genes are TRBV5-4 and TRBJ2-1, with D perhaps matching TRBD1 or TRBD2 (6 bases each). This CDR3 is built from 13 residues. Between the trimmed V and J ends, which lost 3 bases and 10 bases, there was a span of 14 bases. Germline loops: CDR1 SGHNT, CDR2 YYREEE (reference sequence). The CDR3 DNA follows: TGTGCCAGCAGCTGGGGGGCCGGCGTCGAGCAGTTCTTC. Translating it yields CASSWGAGVEQFF.

The CDR3 is CASSAYSGKETQYF. DNA of the CDR3: TGTGCCAGCTCTGCCTATAGCGGCAAAGAGACCCAGTACTTC. This rearrangement joins TRBV18 to TRBJ2-5; D may be TRBD2 (6 bases). The V gene lost 6 bases and the J gene lost 3 bases, with 14 bases spanning the gap. This CDR3 comprises 14 residues. Germline V CDR1 and CDR2: KGHSH, LQKENI. The full variable domain, its missing parts supplied by reference TRBV18 and TRBJ2-5, is NAGVMQNPRHLVRRRGQEARLRCSPMKGHSHVYWYRQLPEEGLKFMVYLQKENIIDESGMPKERFSAEFPKEGPSILRIQQVVRGDSAAYFCASSAYSGKETQYFGPGTRLLVL.

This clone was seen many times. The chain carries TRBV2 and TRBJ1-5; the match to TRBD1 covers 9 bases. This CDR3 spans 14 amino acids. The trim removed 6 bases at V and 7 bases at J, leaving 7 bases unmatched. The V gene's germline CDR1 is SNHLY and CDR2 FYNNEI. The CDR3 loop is CASSNTGGRQPQHF. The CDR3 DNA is TGTGCCAGCAGCAATACAGGGGGCAGGCAGCCCCAGCATTTT.

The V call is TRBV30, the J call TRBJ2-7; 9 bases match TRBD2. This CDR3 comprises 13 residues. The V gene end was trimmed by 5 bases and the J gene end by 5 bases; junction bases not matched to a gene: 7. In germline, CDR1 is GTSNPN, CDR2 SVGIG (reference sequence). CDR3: CAWGREGLDEQYF. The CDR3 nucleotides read TGTGCCTGGGGGCGGGAGGGCTTGGACGAGCAGTACTTC. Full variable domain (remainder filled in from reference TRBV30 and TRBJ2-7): SQTIHQWPATLVQPVGSPLSLECTVEGTSNPNLYWYRQAAGRGLQLLFYSVGIGQISSEVPQNLSASRPQDRQFILSSKKLLLSDSGFYLCAWGREGLDEQYFGPGTRLTVT.

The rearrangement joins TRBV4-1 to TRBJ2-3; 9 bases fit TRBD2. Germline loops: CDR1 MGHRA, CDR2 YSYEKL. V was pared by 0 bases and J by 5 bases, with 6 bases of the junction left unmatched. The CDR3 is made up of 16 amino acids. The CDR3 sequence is CASSQERGGAVDTQYF. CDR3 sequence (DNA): TGCGCCAGCAGCCAAGAGCGCGGGGGGGCGGTAGATACGCAGTATTTT.

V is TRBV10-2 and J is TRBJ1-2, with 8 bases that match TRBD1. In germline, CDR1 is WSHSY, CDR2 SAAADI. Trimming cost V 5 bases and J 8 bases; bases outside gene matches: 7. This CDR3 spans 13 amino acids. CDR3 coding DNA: TGCGCCAGCAGTTCGGACAGGGTCGGGGGCTACACCTTC. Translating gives CASSSDRVGGYTF.

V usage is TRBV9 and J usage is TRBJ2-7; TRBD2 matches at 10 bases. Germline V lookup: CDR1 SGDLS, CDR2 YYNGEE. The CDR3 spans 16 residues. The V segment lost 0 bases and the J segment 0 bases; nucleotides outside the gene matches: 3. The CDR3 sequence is CASSVGGTSVSYEQYF. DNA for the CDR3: TGTGCCAGCAGCGTAGGAGGGACTAGCGTCTCCTACGAGCAGTACTTC.

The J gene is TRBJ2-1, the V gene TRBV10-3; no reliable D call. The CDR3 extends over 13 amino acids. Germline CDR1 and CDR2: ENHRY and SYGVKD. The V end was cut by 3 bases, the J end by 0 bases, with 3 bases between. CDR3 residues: CAISDSSYNEQFF. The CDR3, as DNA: TGTGCCATCAGTGACAGCTCCTACAATGAGCAGTTCTTC.

CDR3 protein: CASSLDIGGHYEQYF. Here the CDR3 DNA reads TGTGCCAGCAGCTTAGATATCGGTGGTCACTACGAGCAGTACTTC. This chain uses TRBV7-9 with TRBJ2-7; no reliable D call. The length of the CDR3 is 15 residues. CDR1 and CDR2 from the germline V gene are SEHNR and FQNEAQ (reference sequence). Deletions cut 1 base from V and 3 bases from J, with 13 bases between.

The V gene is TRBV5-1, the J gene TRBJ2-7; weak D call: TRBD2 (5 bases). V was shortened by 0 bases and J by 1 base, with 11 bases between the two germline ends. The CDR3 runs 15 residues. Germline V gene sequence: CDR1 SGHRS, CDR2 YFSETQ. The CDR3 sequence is CASSLGLRGSYEQYF. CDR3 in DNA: TGCGCCAGCAGCTTGGGACTACGGGGATCCTACGAGCAGTACTTC.

The CDR3: CASSSSQGGELFF. CDR3 coding DNA: TGCGCCAGCAGCTCTTCCCAGGGGGGGGAGCTGTTTTTT. The genes are TRBV4-1 and TRBJ2-2, with D possibly TRBD1 on 6 matching bases. The CDR3 contains 13 residues. The germline V and J ends were trimmed by 5 bases and 8 bases, with 12 bases remaining between them. Per the germline V gene, CDR1 is MGHRA and CDR2 is YSYEKL.

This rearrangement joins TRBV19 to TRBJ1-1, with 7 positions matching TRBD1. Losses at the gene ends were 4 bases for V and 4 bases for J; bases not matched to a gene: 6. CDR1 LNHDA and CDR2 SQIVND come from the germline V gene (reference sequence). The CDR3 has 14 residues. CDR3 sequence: CASSSRGRGTEAFF. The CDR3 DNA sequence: TGTGCCAGTAGTAGCAGGGGGAGGGGCACTGAAGCTTTCTTT.

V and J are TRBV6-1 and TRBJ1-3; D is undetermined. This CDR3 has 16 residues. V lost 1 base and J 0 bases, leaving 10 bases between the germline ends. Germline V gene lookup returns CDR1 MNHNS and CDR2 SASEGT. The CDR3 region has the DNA TGTGCCAGCAGTGAAGTAAGGGCGTTCTCTGGAAACACCATATATTTT. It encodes CASSEVRAFSGNTIYF.

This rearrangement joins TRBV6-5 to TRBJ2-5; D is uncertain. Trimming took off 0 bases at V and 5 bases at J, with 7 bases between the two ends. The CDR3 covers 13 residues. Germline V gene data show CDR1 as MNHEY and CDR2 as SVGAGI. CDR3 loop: CASSYSILETQYF. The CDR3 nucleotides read TGTGCCAGCAGTTACTCGATTCTGGAGACCCAGTACTTC.

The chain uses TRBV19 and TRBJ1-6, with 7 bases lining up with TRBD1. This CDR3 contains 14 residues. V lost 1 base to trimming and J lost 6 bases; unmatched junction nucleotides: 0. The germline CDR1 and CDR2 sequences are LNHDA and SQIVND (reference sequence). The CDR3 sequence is CASSIAGGNSPLHF. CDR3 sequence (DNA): TGTGCCAGTAGTATAGCAGGGGGTAATTCACCCCTCCACTTT.

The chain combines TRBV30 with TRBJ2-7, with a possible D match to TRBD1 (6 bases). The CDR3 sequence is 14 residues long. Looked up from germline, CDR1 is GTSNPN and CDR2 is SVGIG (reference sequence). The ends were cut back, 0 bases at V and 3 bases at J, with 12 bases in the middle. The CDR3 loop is CAWSVPQGSYEQYF. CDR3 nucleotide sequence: TGTGCCTGGAGTGTACCACAGGGAAGCTACGAGCAGTACTTC.

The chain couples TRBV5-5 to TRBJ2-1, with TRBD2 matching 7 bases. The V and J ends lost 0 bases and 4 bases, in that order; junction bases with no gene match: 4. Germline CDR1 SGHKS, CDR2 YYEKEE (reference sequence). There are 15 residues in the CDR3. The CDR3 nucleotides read TGTGCCAGCAGCTTGGGGGAGGGGCGGTACAATGAGCAGTTCTTC. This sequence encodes CASSLGEGRYNEQFF.

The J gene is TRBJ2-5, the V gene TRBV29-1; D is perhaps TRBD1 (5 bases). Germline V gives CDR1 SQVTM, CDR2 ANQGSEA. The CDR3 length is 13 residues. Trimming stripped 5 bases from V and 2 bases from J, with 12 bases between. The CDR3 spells CSVTGQGQETQYF. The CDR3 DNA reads TGCAGCGTTACTGGGCAGGGTCAAGAGACCCAGTACTTC. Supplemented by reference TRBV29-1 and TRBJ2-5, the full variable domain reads SAVISQKPSRDICQRGTSLTIQCQVDSQVTMMFWYRQQPGQSLTLIATANQGSEATYESGFVIDKFPISRPNLTFSTLTVSNMSPEDSSIYLCSVTGQGQETQYFGPGTRLLVL.

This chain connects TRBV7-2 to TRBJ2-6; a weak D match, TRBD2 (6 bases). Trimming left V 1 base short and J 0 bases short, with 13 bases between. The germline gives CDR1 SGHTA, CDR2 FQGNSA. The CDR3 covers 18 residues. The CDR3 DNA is TGTGCCAGCAGCTTAGTGTCCAGCGGGCTCTCTGGGGCCAACGTCCTGACTTTC. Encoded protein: CASSLVSSGLSGANVLTF.

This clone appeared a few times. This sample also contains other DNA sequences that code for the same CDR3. The DNA for the CDR3 is TGTGCCAGCAGATACAGGGGTCAAGAGACCCAGTACTTC. This sequence encodes CASRYRGQETQYF. The chain carries TRBV6-5 and TRBJ2-5; 7 bases are a match to TRBD1. This CDR3 comprises 13 residues. From germline, CDR1 is MNHEY and CDR2 SVGAGI. Losses at the gene ends were 6 bases for V and 2 bases for J; bases not matched to a gene: 3.

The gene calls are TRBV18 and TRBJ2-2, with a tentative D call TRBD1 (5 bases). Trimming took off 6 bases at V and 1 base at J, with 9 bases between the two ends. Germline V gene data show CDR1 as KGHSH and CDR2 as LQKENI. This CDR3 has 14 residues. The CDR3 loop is CASSEQVNTGELFF. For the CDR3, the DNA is TGTGCCAGCTCGGAACAGGTGAACACCGGGGAGCTGTTTTTT.

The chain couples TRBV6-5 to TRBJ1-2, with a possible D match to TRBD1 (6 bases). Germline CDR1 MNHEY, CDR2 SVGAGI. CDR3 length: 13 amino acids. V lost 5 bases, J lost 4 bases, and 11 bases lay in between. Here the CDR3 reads CASSVDSRYGYTF. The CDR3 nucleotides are TGTGCCAGCAGTGTGGACAGCCGCTATGGCTACACCTTC.

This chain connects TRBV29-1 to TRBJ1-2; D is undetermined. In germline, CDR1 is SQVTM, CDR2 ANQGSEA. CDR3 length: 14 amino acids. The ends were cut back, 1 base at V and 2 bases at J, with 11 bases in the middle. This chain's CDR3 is CSVEVFAVNYGYTF. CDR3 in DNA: TGCAGCGTTGAAGTTTTTGCGGTAAACTATGGCTACACCTTC.

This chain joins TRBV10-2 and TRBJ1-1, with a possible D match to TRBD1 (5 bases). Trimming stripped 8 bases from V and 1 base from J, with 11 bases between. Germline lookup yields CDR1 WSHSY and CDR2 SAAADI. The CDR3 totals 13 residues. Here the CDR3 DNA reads TGCGCCAGCGGACCTGGGGGGAACACTGAAGCTTTCTTT. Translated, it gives CASGPGGNTEAFF.

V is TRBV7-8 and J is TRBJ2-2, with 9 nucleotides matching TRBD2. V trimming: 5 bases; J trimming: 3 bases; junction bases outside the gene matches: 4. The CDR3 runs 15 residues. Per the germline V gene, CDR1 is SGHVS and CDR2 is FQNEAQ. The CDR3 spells CASSATSGYTGELFF. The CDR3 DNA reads TGTGCCAGCAGCGCTACTAGCGGGTACACCGGGGAGCTGTTTTTT.

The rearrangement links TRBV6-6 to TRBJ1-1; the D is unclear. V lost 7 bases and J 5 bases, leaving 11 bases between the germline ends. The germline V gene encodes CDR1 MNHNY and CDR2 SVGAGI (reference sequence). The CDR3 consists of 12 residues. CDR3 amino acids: CASTAKPTEAFF. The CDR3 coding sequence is TGTGCCAGCACCGCAAAACCGACTGAAGCTTTCTTT.

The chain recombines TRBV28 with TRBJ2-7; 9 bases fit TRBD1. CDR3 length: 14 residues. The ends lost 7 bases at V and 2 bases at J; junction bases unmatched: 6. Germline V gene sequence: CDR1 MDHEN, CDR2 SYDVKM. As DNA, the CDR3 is TGTGCCAGCACCAGGGACAGGGTAGCCTACGAGCAGTACTTC. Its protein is CASTRDRVAYEQYF.